A selection of T cell receptor beta chains follows, all from one sample in a study of blood T cell repertoires in COVID-19. Data came from immunoSEQ multiplex PCR; TCRdb stores just in-frame clones and leaves some out. The data show tens of thousands of clones, approximately 83% seen once. Sequencing was done on a sample of peripheral blood. These receptors all come from a human donor in a cohort sampled during active COVID-19. The CDR3 runs from the conserved cysteine through the conserved F or W. The D gene is left open where the match is weak. Size values are once, few and many counts, or a class for expanded clones, and some rows have none.

d_call clone_size j_call v_call cdr3_aa cdr3_nt
NA NA TRBJ1-4 TRBV7-9 CASSLSTRQGLNEKLFF TGTGCCAGCAGCTTATCTACTCGGCAGGGGTTAAATGAAAAACTGTTTTTT
NA NA TRBJ2-7 TRBV18 CASSLGGTAYSSYEQYF TGTGCCAGCTCCCTCGGAGGGACAGCCTATAGCTCCTACGAGCAGTACTTC
TRBD2 NA TRBJ2-5 TRBV7-9 CASSEGLANQETQYF TGTGCCAGCAGCGAGGGACTAGCGAACCAAGAGACCCAGTACTTC
NA NA TRBJ1-4 TRBV29-1 CSVSGVNEKLFF TGCAGCGTCTCAGGGGTTAATGAAAAACTGTTTTTT
NA NA TRBJ2-2 TRBV7-6 CASSSRNTGELFF TGTGCCAGCAGCTCCCGGAACACCGGGGAGCTGTTTTTT
TRBD1 NA TRBJ2-5 TRBV6-4 CASRPQDRGQETQYF TGTGCCAGCAGGCCCCAGGACAGGGGGCAAGAGACCCAGTACTTC
TRBD2 NA TRBJ2-5 TRBV18 CASSTGTSGETQYF TGTGCCAGCTCAACCGGGACTAGCGGAGAGACCCAGTACTTC
NA NA TRBJ2-4 TRBV7-2 CASTAGLAKNIQYF TGTGCCAGCACCGCAGGACTAGCCAAAAACATTCAGTACTTC
NA NA TRBJ1-2 TRBV28 CASSPQGYGYTF TGTGCCAGCAGTCCCCAGGGCTATGGCTACACCTTC
TRBD1 NA TRBJ1-6 TRBV19 CASRITGGNSPLHF TGTGCCAGTAGGATTACAGGGGGCAATTCACCCCTCCACTTT
NA many TRBJ1-3 TRBV4-1 CASSLSDIQGNTIYF TGCGCCAGCAGCCTATCGGACATCCAAGGAAACACCATATATTTT
NA NA TRBJ1-6 TRBV6-5 CASSYRGGSYNSPLHF TGTGCCAGCAGTTACAGGGGCGGCTCCTATAATTCACCCCTCCACTTT
NA NA TRBJ1-2 TRBV11-3 CASTNGGRGANYGYTF TGTGCCAGCACCAACGGGGGAAGGGGAGCTAACTATGGCTACACCTTC
NA few TRBJ2-3 TRBV10-2 CASNTAGASTDTQYF TGCGCCAGCAATACAGCGGGCGCTAGCACAGATACGCAGTATTTT
NA NA TRBJ2-1 TRBV4-2 CASSQGIGGRRDEQFF TGTGCCAGCAGCCAAGGAATAGGGGGAAGAAGAGATGAGCAGTTCTTC
TRBD2 NA TRBJ2-7 TRBV9 CASSVEAGGREQYF TGTGCCAGCAGCGTAGAGGCGGGAGGGCGCGAGCAGTACTTC
TRBD1 NA TRBJ1-1 TRBV7-6 CASSLSRTGLRRTEAFF TGTGCCAGCAGCTTATCTAGGACAGGGTTGAGGAGAACTGAAGCTTTCTTT
TRBD1 NA TRBJ1-2 TRBV14 CASSLRQGLIGYTF TGTGCCAGCAGCCTGAGACAGGGCTTAATTGGCTACACCTTC
NA NA TRBJ2-5 TRBV11-2 CASSLGPPWAPKETQYF TGTGCCAGCAGCTTAGGGCCCCCATGGGCACCGAAAGAGACCCAGTACTTC
TRBD2 NA TRBJ2-3 TRBV4-2 CASSQGLFTDTQYF TGTGCCAGCAGCCAGGGACTATTCACAGATACGCAGTATTTT
TRBD1 few TRBJ1-6 TRBV5-4 CASRETGGSSPLHF TGTGCCAGCAGGGAGACAGGGGGGAGTTCACCCCTCCACTTT
NA NA TRBJ1-5 TRBV19 CASGHTSNQPQHF TGTGCCAGTGGTCACACGAGCAATCAGCCCCAGCATTTT
TRBD1 NA TRBJ2-2 TRBV27 CASSFDRAPLTGELFF TGTGCCAGCAGTTTCGACAGGGCGCCCCTCACCGGGGAGCTGTTTTTT
TRBD2 NA TRBJ2-7 TRBV7-9 CASSSRGGPTSQYF TGTGCCAGCAGCTCCCGGGGAGGGCCAACGAGTCAGTACTTC
TRBD2 NA TRBJ2-1 TRBV27 CASSRSRLAGRYEQFF TGTGCCAGCAGTAGATCCCGACTAGCGGGTAGGTATGAGCAGTTCTTC
NA NA TRBJ1-6 TRBV28 CASSFPVSSYNSPLHF TGTGCCAGCAGTTTCCCAGTAAGCTCCTATAATTCACCCCTCCACTTT
NA once TRBJ2-2 TRBV3-1/TRBV3-2 CASSQATFRTGELFF TGTGCCAGCAGCCAAGCGACTTTTCGCACCGGGGAGCTGTTTTTT
TRBD2 NA TRBJ2-7 TRBV6-5 CASSLVAGSYEQYF TGTGCCAGCAGTTTGGTAGCGGGCTCCTACGAGCAGTACTTC
TRBD1 NA TRBJ2-3 TRBV9 CASSFTGQLTDTQYF TGTGCCAGCAGCTTCACGGGACAGCTCACAGATACGCAGTATTTT
TRBD1 NA TRBJ1-4 TRBV24-1 CATRGTDNEKLFF TGTGCCACCAGAGGGACAGACAATGAAAAACTGTTTTTT
TRBD1 NA TRBJ1-3 TRBV2 CASISQGVYGNTIYF TGTGCGAGCATCTCACAGGGGGTTTATGGAAACACCATATATTTT
NA NA TRBJ2-2 TRBV27 CASSLNPGVNTGELFF TGTGCCAGCAGTTTAAACCCTGGAGTGAACACCGGGGAGCTGTTTTTT
TRBD1 NA TRBJ2-6 TRBV19 CASRPAQGATSGANVLTF TGTGCCAGTAGACCCGCACAGGGGGCCACCTCTGGGGCCAACGTCCTGACTTTC
TRBD1 NA TRBJ1-1 TRBV24-1 CATSSTGTGNTEAFF TGTGCCACCAGTTCAACCGGGACAGGGAACACTGAAGCTTTCTTT
NA NA TRBJ2-3 TRBV7-2 CASSLVRDDTQYF TGTGCCAGCAGCTTAGTGCGGGATGACACGCAGTATTTT
TRBD1 NA TRBJ2-7 TRBV7-9 CASSQPPGRGPHEQYF TGTGCCAGCAGCCAACCTCCGGGCAGGGGGCCCCACGAGCAGTACTTC
TRBD1 once TRBJ2-3 TRBV5-6 CASSSRGFPTDTQYF TGTGCCAGCAGCTCCAGGGGGTTTCCCACAGATACGCAGTATTTT